Below, 27 T cell receptor beta chains from the same sample are listed, as sequenced in a study of spatial heterogeneity in lung cancer. One entry per CDR3 protein results from TCRdb running MiXCR on the 5' RACE reads. This sample has tens of thousands of distinct CDR3 sequences, with roughly 8% found just once. Stated time point: sample taken at primary tumor resection. Specimen: PBMCs, collected at surgery. The receptor set was obtained from a male donor with early-stage non-small cell lung cancer.

In its sample, this clonotype was seen many times. The rearrangement links TRBV10-3 to TRBJ2-1, with D perhaps matching TRBD2 (5 bases). V was trimmed by 8 bases and J by 2 bases, leaving 10 bases between them. The CDR3 sequence is 13 residues long. CDR1 is ENHRY, CDR2 SYGVKD, per germline. The CDR3 reads CAISSGTYNEQFF. CDR3 sequence (DNA): TGTGCCATCTCAAGCGGTACCTACAATGAGCAGTTCTTC.

The sample holds many counts of this clonotype. V usage is TRBV20-1 and J usage is TRBJ2-2, with D possibly TRBD2 on 5 matching bases. Germline CDR1 is DFQATT and CDR2 is SNEGSKA (reference sequence). The CDR3 runs 14 residues. V lost 0 bases and J 5 bases, leaving 10 bases between the germline ends. DNA of the CDR3: TGCAGTGCTAGAGATCTAGCCCAAACCGGGGAGCTGTTTTTT. Its translation: CSARDLAQTGELFF.

V is TRBV9 and J is TRBJ2-3; maybe TRBD1 (6 bases). Germline CDR1 is SGDLS and CDR2 is YYNGEE. Trimming pared 4 bases from V and 0 bases from J, leaving 15 bases between. This CDR3 is built from 16 residues. Here the CDR3 DNA reads TGTGCCAGCAGCTCCCCCCCAGGGGTTAGCACAGATACGCAGTATTTT. This encodes CASSSPPGVSTDTQYF.

The rearrangement joins TRBV18 to TRBJ2-5; D is perhaps TRBD1 (6 bases). CDR1 and CDR2 from the germline V gene are KGHSH and LQKENI. V was pared by 0 bases and J by 1 base, with 6 bases between. The CDR3 has 14 amino acids. CDR3 in DNA: TGTGCCAGCTCACCACCGGACAGCCAAGAGACCCAGTACTTC. Encoded protein: CASSPPDSQETQYF.

The table lists this clonotype with many counts. V usage is TRBV4-2 and J usage is TRBJ1-1; D is uncertain. With 0 bases removed from V and 11 bases from J, the gap between germline ends came to 10 bases. The CDR3 runs 12 residues. Germline assignment: CDR1 LGHNA and CDR2 YNFKEQ. Here the CDR3 DNA reads TGTGCCAGCAGCCAAGAAGGCCTATGGGCTTTCTTT. Amino acids: CASSQEGLWAFF.

This clonotype has at least ten counts. This sequence joins TRBV4-2 and TRBJ1-2; 7 nucleotides line up with TRBD1. Germline V CDR1 and CDR2: LGHNA, YNFKEQ. V lost 2 bases and J lost 0; bases outside the gene matches: 6. This CDR3 has 16 amino acids. This chain's CDR3 is CASSQTPDRPNYGYTF. The CDR3 DNA sequence: TGTGCCAGCAGCCAAACTCCGGACAGGCCTAACTATGGCTACACCTTC.

In this sample, this clonotype turned up a few times. The rearrangement uses TRBV6-5 and TRBJ1-2, with 7 bases that match TRBD1. The CDR3 extends over 15 amino acids. The junction had 3 bases not matched to a gene; V was cut back by 0 bases and J by 2 bases. Germline V gene lookup returns CDR1 MNHEY and CDR2 SVGAGI. CDR3 loop: CASSYSRQGNYGYTF. CDR3 DNA: TGTGCCAGCAGTTACTCGAGACAGGGAAACTATGGCTACACCTTC.

The sample holds many counts of this clonotype. The chain uses TRBV6-2 or TRBV6-3 and TRBJ2-7, with D unresolved. Trimming removed 6 bases from V and 0 bases from J, with 12 bases in between. Germline assignment: CDR1 MNHEY and CDR2 SVGEGT. The CDR3 sequence is 14 residues long. CDR3 DNA: TGTGCCAGCAGATCCGAAGGGCACTCCTACGAGCAGTACTTC. Its protein is CASRSEGHSYEQYF.

In this sample, this clonotype turned up many times. This sequence joins TRBV18 and TRBJ1-6; D gene ambiguous. CDR1 and CDR2 from the germline V gene are KGHSH and LQKENI. The CDR3 spans 15 residues. V dropped 3 bases and J dropped 7 bases, with 13 bases sitting between them. As DNA, the CDR3 is TGTGCCAGCTCACCTTCGGCAGACTCCAATTCACCCCTCCACTTT. The encoded protein is CASSPSADSNSPLHF.

This clonotype was seen ten or more times. In DNA, the CDR3 is TGTGCCAGCAGCTTGGAGGAATATACGCAGTATTTT. Translated, it gives CASSLEEYTQYF. The rearrangement uses TRBV7-9 and TRBJ2-3, with TRBD2 as a possible D gene (5 bases). V was trimmed by 3 bases and J by 7 bases, leaving 8 bases between them. Germline V gives CDR1 SEHNR, CDR2 FQNEAQ (reference sequence). The CDR3 is made up of 12 amino acids.

This clonotype has at least ten counts. The V and J genes are TRBV21-1 and TRBJ1-2. TRBV21-1 counts as a pseudogene. This CDR3 spans 14 amino acids. CDR3 region: CASSNPRENYGYTF. The CDR3 DNA is TGTGCCAGCAGCAACCCCAGAGAAAACTATGGCTACACCTTC.

The table lists this clonotype with many counts. The chain carries TRBV18 and TRBJ1-5; TRBD1 might be the D (5 bases). The CDR3 has 14 amino acids. Between the trimmed V and J ends, which lost 10 bases and 2 bases, there was a span of 15 bases. In germline, CDR1 is KGHSH, CDR2 LQKENI. CDR3 bases: TGTGCCACCCTGGGGGGAAGCGGCAATCAGCCCCAGCATTTT. Protein sequence: CATLGGSGNQPQHF. Looking up the rest from reference TRBV18 and TRBJ1-5 gives the full variable domain: NAGVMQNPRHLVRRRGQEARLRCSPMKGHSHVYWYRQLPEEGLKFMVYLQKENIIDESGMPKERFSAEFPKEGPSILRIQQVVRGDSAAYFCATLGGSGNQPQHFGDGTRLSIL.

In its sample, this clonotype was seen many times. The chain carries TRBV10-3 and TRBJ2-7; TRBD1 or TRBD2 may be the D gene (5 bases each). The V end was cut by 2 bases, the J end by 2 bases, with 10 bases between. Germline V gives CDR1 ENHRY, CDR2 SYGVKD. This CDR3 has 14 residues. The CDR3 loop is CAISERDETYEQYF. The CDR3 bases are TGTGCCATCAGTGAGCGGGACGAAACCTACGAGCAGTACTTC.

This clonotype was counted ten times or more. V usage is TRBV6-2 or TRBV6-3 and J usage is TRBJ2-7; a weak D match, TRBD2 (5 bases). Trimming cost V 6 bases and J 0 bases, with 15 bases left between them. The CDR3 length is 15 residues. Per the germline V gene, CDR1 is MNHEY and CDR2 is SVGEGT. The CDR3 spells CASSNPGTLSYEQYV. CDR3 sequence (DNA): TGTGCCAGCAGCAACCCGGGAACCCTCTCCTACGAGCAGTACGTC.

This clonotype was seen more than once but under ten times. The V and J genes are TRBV11-2 and TRBJ1-2, with 10 nucleotides matching TRBD1. The CDR3 has 15 amino acids. The germline V gene has CDR1 SGHAT and CDR2 FQNNGV. Trimming cost V 4 bases and J 3 bases; bases outside gene matches: 5. Here the CDR3 reads CASSSRTGGDYGYTF. CDR3 in DNA: TGTGCCAGCAGCTCAAGGACAGGGGGAGACTATGGCTACACCTTC.

This clonotype was recorded a few times. This chain joins TRBV12-3 or TRBV12-4 and TRBJ1-3, with no clear D. V gave up 3 bases and J gave up 0 bases, with 6 bases separating them. This CDR3 contains 14 residues. The CDR3 nucleotides are TGTGCCAGCAGTTTCCAACACTCTGGAAACACCATATATTTT. As protein: CASSFQHSGNTIYF.

This clonotype was seen repeatedly, ten times or more. The chain has TRBV5-6 and TRBJ2-3; TRBD2 matches at 16 bases. The CDR3 totals 18 residues. V dropped 1 base and J dropped 4; count of bases not matched to a gene: 6. Per the germline V gene, CDR1 is SGHDT and CDR2 is YYEEEE. The chain's CDR3 is CASSLLGTSGRAADTQYF. The DNA for the CDR3 is TGTGCCAGCAGCTTGCTCGGGACTAGCGGGAGGGCGGCAGATACGCAGTATTTT.

The chain uses TRBV5-6 and TRBJ2-4; maybe TRBD2 (5 bases). This CDR3 contains 14 residues. V lost 2 bases, J lost 8 bases, and 14 bases lay in between. Germline CDR1 SGHDT, CDR2 YYEEEE. CDR3 DNA: TGTGCCAGCAGCTTCCTTGAGGGCGCGGACATTCAGTACTTC. Translation: CASSFLEGADIQYF.

V gene TRBV7-2 combines with J gene TRBJ1-1, with 8 bases lining up with TRBD1. V was clipped by 2 bases and J by 5 bases; unmatched bases: 7. From germline, CDR1 is SGHTA and CDR2 FQGNSA. This CDR3 is built from 15 residues. The CDR3 nucleotides read TGTGCCAGCAGCTTAATGCAGGGGGCGGGTACTGAAGCTTTCTTT. Protein product: CASSLMQGAGTEAFF.

The rearrangement uses TRBV4-3 and TRBJ1-2; 7 nucleotides match TRBD1. V lost 2 bases, J lost 8 bases, and 5 bases stayed unmatched. Per germline, CDR1 LGHNA and CDR2 YSLEER. The CDR3 runs to 13 residues. CDR3 residues: CASSQQGVEGYTF. The CDR3 DNA is TGCGCCAGCAGCCAACAGGGGGTCGAAGGCTACACCTTC.

The chain has TRBV20-1 and TRBJ2-7; D is uncertain. The CDR3 spans 14 residues. Trimming stripped 2 bases from V and 1 base from J, with 12 bases between. Germline CDR1 DFQATT, CDR2 SNEGSKA (reference sequence). The CDR3 sequence: CSARRAGLSYEQYF. CDR3 nucleotides: TGCAGTGCTAGAAGGGCAGGCTTATCCTACGAGCAGTACTTC.

This clonotype appeared many times. Germline and junction disagree at one end, which may indicate a read error. CDR3 residues: CASTLTVGGATDTQYF. The CDR3 DNA is TGTGCCAGCACCTTAACCGTGGGAGGGGCTACAGATACGCAGTATTTT. The rearrangement uses TRBV11-2 and TRBJ2-3; TRBD2 matches at 7 bases. This CDR3 spans 16 amino acids. Germline-derived CDR1 and CDR2 are SGHAT and FQNNGV.

This sequence joins TRBV20-1 and TRBJ2-3; 9 nucleotides line up with TRBD2. The length of the CDR3 is 13 residues. V was clipped by 7 bases and J by 7 bases; unmatched bases: 9. Germline lookup yields CDR1 DFQATT and CDR2 SNEGSKA (reference sequence). CDR3: CSVPTSGGYTQYF. The CDR3 DNA reads as TGCAGTGTCCCGACTAGCGGAGGCTATACGCAGTATTTT.

This clonotype appeared many times. The J gene is TRBJ2-6, the V gene TRBV20-1, with 7 bases aligning to TRBD2. This CDR3 is built from 17 residues. Germline-derived CDR1 and CDR2 are DFQATT and SNEGSKA (reference sequence). V lost 1 base and J lost 2; bases outside the gene matches: 8. CDR3 nucleotide sequence: TGCAGTGCTAGAGTGAGCGGGACGACTGCTGGGGCCAACGTCCTGACTTTC. It is translated as CSARVSGTTAGANVLTF.

In this sample, this clonotype turned up many times. This chain links TRBV11-2 with TRBJ1-3; no clear D. Trimming shortened V by 2 bases and J by 1 base, and 6 bases separated the two germline ends. This CDR3 is built from 14 residues. Germline CDR1 and CDR2: SGHAT and FQNNGV. CDR3 amino acids: CASSLMGSGNTIYF. The CDR3 nucleotides are TGTGCCAGCAGCTTAATGGGTTCTGGAAACACCATATATTTT. Filled out from reference TRBV11-2 and TRBJ1-3, the complete variable domain reads EAGVAQSPRYKIIEKRQSVAFWCNPISGHATLYWYQQILGQGPKLLIQFQNNGVVDDSQLPKDRFSAERLKGVDSTLKIQPAKLEDSAVYLCASSLMGSGNTIYFGEGSWLTVV.

This clonotype was seen many times. V is TRBV2 and J is TRBJ2-7; the D gene is possibly TRBD2 (6 bases). The CDR3 totals 11 residues. Deletions cut 5 bases from V and 4 bases from J, with 6 bases between. Looked up from germline, CDR1 is SNHLY and CDR2 is FYNNEI. This chain's CDR3 is CASSREYEQYV. CDR3 nucleotide sequence: TGTGCCAGCAGTCGGGAGTACGAGCAGTACGTC.

In this sample, this clonotype turned up many times. The chain couples TRBV20-1 to TRBJ1-1; D is perhaps TRBD1 (6 bases). Germline V gene sequence: CDR1 DFQATT, CDR2 SNEGSKA (reference sequence). CDR3 length equals 15 residues. Trimming took 0 bases from V and 3 from J, leaving 14 bases between them. CDR3 in amino acids: CSARDQVKGDTEAFF. CDR3 sequence (DNA): TGCAGTGCTAGAGATCAAGTTAAGGGGGACACTGAAGCTTTCTTT.